These T cell receptor beta chains were read from a single sample in a study of T cell responses to AZD1222 COVID-19 vaccine. The assay was immunoSEQ multiplex PCR, and TCRdb's table has in-frame clones only and misses some. The data contain roughly 200,000 clones, roughly 92% of them singletons. The sample here was peripheral blood, taken on day 0 of AZD1222 vaccination. These receptors originate from an adult in good health. CDR3s include the opening cysteine and the closing phenylalanine or tryptophan. D genes are given only for firm matches. Where a row states a size, it is once, few, many or the class of an expanded clone; other rows omit it.

D	size	V	J	CDR3	DNA
.	.	TRBV11-3	TRBJ2-1	CASSLEAQGYNEQFF	TGTGCCAGCAGCTTAGAGGCACAGGGCTACAATGAGCAGTTCTTC
.	.	TRBV29-1	TRBJ2-1	CSVDFGGGFEQFF	TGCAGCGTTGACTTCGGAGGGGGGTTTGAGCAGTTCTTC
.	.	TRBV11-2	TRBJ1-5	CASSLGFGNQPQHF	TGTGCCAGCAGCTTAGGATTTGGGAATCAGCCCCAGCATTTT
TRBD1	few	TRBV7-2	TRBJ1-5	CASSLAQGASNQPQHF	TGTGCCAGCAGCTTAGCGCAGGGGGCGAGCAATCAGCCCCAGCATTTT
TRBD1	.	TRBV6-2/TRBV6-3	TRBJ1-6	CASSLLGQGNSPLHF	TGTGCCAGCAGCTTACTGGGACAGGGAAATTCACCCCTCCACTTT
TRBD1	.	TRBV28	TRBJ1-2	CASRKPGQGRGYGYTF	TGTGCCAGCAGAAAACCGGGACAGGGGAGAGGCTATGGCTACACCTTC
.	.	TRBV5-1	TRBJ1-1	CASSLGITVTMNTEAFF	TGCGCCAGCAGCTTGGGGATCACAGTTACTATGAACACTGAAGCTTTCTTT
TRBD1	.	TRBV9	TRBJ2-2	CASSPRQGLTPGELFF	TGTGCCAGCAGCCCCCGACAGGGTCTAACCCCCGGGGAGCTGTTTTTT
TRBD1	.	TRBV12-3/TRBV12-4	TRBJ1-6	CAIQTGVNSPLHF	TGTGCCATCCAAACAGGGGTGAATTCACCCCTCCACTTT
.	.	TRBV18	TRBJ1-5	CASSESWGRGNQPQHF	TGTGCCAGCTCAGAGAGCTGGGGGCGGGGAAATCAGCCCCAGCATTTT
TRBD1	.	TRBV14	TRBJ1-6	CASSPWTGGNSPLHF	TGTGCCAGCAGCCCCTGGACAGGGGGGAATTCACCCCTCCACTTT
.	.	TRBV6-4	TRBJ1-1	CAGENTEAFF	TGTGCCGGTGAGAACACTGAAGCTTTCTTT
TRBD1	.	TRBV6-5	TRBJ1-1	CASRLLQGAGEAFF	TGTGCCAGCAGGCTCCTTCAGGGGGCGGGTGAAGCTTTCTTT
.	.	TRBV15	TRBJ2-2	CATSREDGESTGELFF	TGTGCCACCAGCAGAGAAGACGGGGAAAGCACCGGGGAGCTGTTTTTT
TRBD1	.	TRBV19	TRBJ1-1	CASTGVGNTEAFF	TGTGCCAGCACAGGGGTGGGGAACACTGAAGCTTTCTTT